Sequencing of this T cell receptor beta chain was carried out in a study of blood T cell repertoires in COVID-19 (dated by TCRdb to between 2020 and 2021). With regard to the full study: Collaborator samples came from the United States, Italy and Spain and covered acute and convalescent phases of COVID-19. The material from the prospective study consisted of cDNA or gDNA derived from T cells, B-cell-depleted T cells, or PBMCs. The dataset comprised deeply sampled blood TCRbeta repertoires from subjects exposed to, actively infected with, or recovered from COVID-19. The repertoires were released in a freely available public database intended as a resource for research on the immune response to SARS-CoV-2. Samples came from the ongoing ImmuneRACE study (first 160 participants) plus 1,254 subjects from 6 global collaborators. Sample metadata almost always included a de-identified subject ID, COVID-19 status, age in years and sex. Where available, HLA class I and class II types were obtained from metadata supplied by the sample provider rather than from assay-based typing. Overall study outcomes, separate from this receptor: Clinical and demographic metadata were provided uncurated, with the amount varying by source and participant.

In Seattle, one collaborating source enrolled patients while the infection was active and tracked those patients longitudinally over the course of disease. Each collaborating institution followed its own protocols to collect whole blood in K2EDTA tubes. For TCRbeta analysis, collaborator samples were shipped as frozen whole blood, as isolated PBMCs, or as DNA extracted from either sample type. From its cysteine to its phenylalanine, the CDR3 spans 14 amino acids. This entry keeps only the CDR3 DNA: 42 bases, framed from base 1. Looking up the germline V gene yields CDR1 SGHRS and CDR2 YFSETQ. V has 4 bases trimmed and J has 6 bases trimmed; junction bases matching no gene number 5. Comments on this clone: Its antigen is not yet known. Base qualities are not provided; no much larger clone lies one nucleotide away.

TCRbeta CDR3 regions were amplified from genomic DNA using the immunoSEQ Assay, a bias-controlled multiplex PCR. The original methods were these. Nucleated cell counts per sample were estimated from amplification of reference gene primers within the assay. To quantify the absolute abundance of each unique TCRbeta CDR3 rearrangement, sequence reads were collapsed and filtered. For each sample, productive Simpson clonality was calculated as the square root of Simpson's diversity index over productive rearrangements. TCRdb mirrors the immuneACCESS table, restricted to in-frame sequences. Some clones are absent from its copies; in checked studies, under half trace to an unresolved V gene, and the reason for the others is unknown. That table supplies the V and J calls and clone size; D and trimming were determined from the DNA. The sample table holds under 300,000 clones, of which roughly 90% were seen once. The top ten clonotypes cover approximately 12% of the sample.

The sample comprised peripheral blood. The V and J genes are TRBV5-1 and TRBJ2-2, with 8 bases in between that match TRBD1. This clonotype originated in a woman in her 30s with COVID-19, enrolled during active disease. The CDR3: CASSPDRVAGELFF. The nucleotides are TGCGCCAGCAGCCCGGACAGGGTCGCCGGGGAGCTGTTTTTT. Beyond the CDR3, the reference TRBV5-1 and TRBJ2-2 genes provide the residues; the full variable domain reads: KAGVTQTPRYLIKTRGQQVTLSCSPISGHRSVSWYQQTPGQGLQFLFEYFSETQRNKGNFPGRFSGRQFSNSRSEMNVSTLELGDSALYLCASSPDRVAGELFFGEGSRLTVL.